This is a list of T cell receptor beta chains from one sample in a study of glioma-infiltrating T cells after dendritic cell vaccination. Profiling relied on immunoSEQ multiplex PCR, and the TCRdb table lists in-frame clones only, not all of them. The sample lists 85,000 or so clones, 85% seen once, with about 9.3% in the top ten. The sequences come from blood, collected after dendritic cell vaccination. These receptors all come from a human donor with glioblastoma. Both conserved end residues are part of each CDR3. Fields, in order: CDR3 protein, CDR3 DNA, D gene, clone size, V gene, J gene. The D gene is left open where the match is weak. The size field is filled for only some rows; it gives once, few, many or a size class.

cdr3_aa: CASTELRAEGEETQYF; cdr3_nt: TGTGCCAGCACTGAGCTTCGGGCCGAGGGGGAAGAGACCCAGTACTTC; d_call: .; clone_size: .; v_call: TRBV6-4; j_call: TRBJ2-5
cdr3_aa: CASKTGGLSHEQFF; cdr3_nt: TGTGCCAGCAAAACAGGGGGCTTGTCTCATGAGCAGTTCTTC; d_call: TRBD1; clone_size: .; v_call: TRBV5-4; j_call: TRBJ2-1
cdr3_aa: CSVAGGEGTEAFF; cdr3_nt: TGCAGCGTTGCAGGGGGCGAAGGAACTGAAGCTTTCTTT; d_call: TRBD1; clone_size: .; v_call: TRBV29-1; j_call: TRBJ1-1
cdr3_aa: CASSPGRGHNEQFF; cdr3_nt: TGTGCCAGCAGCCCGGGGCGGGGCCACAATGAGCAGTTCTTC; d_call: .; clone_size: .; v_call: TRBV2; j_call: TRBJ2-1
cdr3_aa: CASRRRDVGNQPQHF; cdr3_nt: TGTGCCAGTAGAAGGAGGGATGTTGGCAATCAGCCCCAGCATTTT; d_call: .; clone_size: .; v_call: TRBV19; j_call: TRBJ1-5
cdr3_aa: CASSTIQGIRNYNEQFF; cdr3_nt: TGTGCCAGCAGCACGATCCAGGGGATTAGAAACTACAATGAGCAGTTCTTC; d_call: .; clone_size: .; v_call: TRBV13; j_call: TRBJ2-1
cdr3_aa: CASSLGGTGELFF; cdr3_nt: TGTGCCAGCAGCTTAGGCGGGACCGGGGAGCTGTTTTTT; d_call: .; clone_size: .; v_call: TRBV7-6; j_call: TRBJ2-2
cdr3_aa: CASSKPGQDVYGYTF; cdr3_nt: TGTGCCAGCAGTAAGCCGGGACAGGACGTCTATGGCTACACCTTC; d_call: TRBD1; clone_size: once; v_call: TRBV25-1; j_call: TRBJ1-2
cdr3_aa: CASSFDSSGANVLTF; cdr3_nt: TGTGCCAGCAGCTTCGACAGCTCTGGGGCCAACGTCCTGACTTTC; d_call: .; clone_size: .; v_call: TRBV28; j_call: TRBJ2-6
cdr3_aa: CASSTKILDRGRENGYTF; cdr3_nt: TGTGCCAGCAGTACCAAAATTTTAGACAGGGGGCGAGAAAATGGCTACACCTTC; d_call: TRBD1; clone_size: .; v_call: TRBV2; j_call: TRBJ1-2
cdr3_aa: CASSFFSGGAEETQYF; cdr3_nt: TGTGCCAGCAGCTTCTTTAGCGGGGGGGCCGAGGAGACCCAGTACTTC; d_call: TRBD2; clone_size: few; v_call: TRBV7-2; j_call: TRBJ2-5
cdr3_aa: CASSDLQLAGIYNEQFF; cdr3_nt: TGTGCCAGTAGCGACCTACAACTAGCGGGGATCTACAATGAGCAGTTCTTC; d_call: TRBD2; clone_size: .; v_call: TRBV19; j_call: TRBJ2-1
cdr3_aa: CATSMYRNNYGYTF; cdr3_nt: TGTGCCACCAGCATGTACAGGAATAACTATGGCTACACCTTC; d_call: .; clone_size: .; v_call: TRBV15; j_call: TRBJ1-2
cdr3_aa: CASSFPPGGGYNEQFF; cdr3_nt: TGCGCCAGCAGCTTCCCGCCAGGGGGCGGTTACAATGAGCAGTTCTTC; d_call: TRBD1; clone_size: .; v_call: TRBV5-1; j_call: TRBJ2-1
cdr3_aa: CASRKTSGRAAGELFF; cdr3_nt: TGTGCCAGTAGGAAAACTAGCGGGAGGGCCGCCGGGGAGCTGTTTTTT; d_call: TRBD2; clone_size: .; v_call: TRBV19; j_call: TRBJ2-2
cdr3_aa: CASSQDFRTGSYEQYF; cdr3_nt: TGTGCCAGCAGCCAAGATTTTAGGACAGGCTCCTACGAGCAGTACTTC; d_call: TRBD1; clone_size: .; v_call: TRBV14; j_call: TRBJ2-7
cdr3_aa: CASSLSSYEQYF; cdr3_nt: TGTGCCAGCAGCTTGTCGTCCTACGAGCAGTACTTC; d_call: .; clone_size: few; v_call: TRBV11-1; j_call: TRBJ2-7
cdr3_aa: CASSDPTSLETQYF; cdr3_nt: TGTGCCAGCAGTGACCCAACATCCTTAGAGACCCAGTACTTC; d_call: .; clone_size: .; v_call: TRBV25-1; j_call: TRBJ2-5
cdr3_aa: CASTTIGQAKRKAFF; cdr3_nt: TGTGCCAGTACCACAATCGGACAGGCAAAGAGGAAAGCTTTCTTT; d_call: TRBD1; clone_size: once; v_call: TRBV19; j_call: TRBJ1-1
cdr3_aa: CASSPRSGEDGANVLTF; cdr3_nt: TGCGCCAGCAGCCCCCGGAGCGGGGAGGATGGGGCCAACGTCCTGACTTTC; d_call: TRBD2; clone_size: .; v_call: TRBV4-1; j_call: TRBJ2-6
cdr3_aa: CASSYVDRGYSYEQYF; cdr3_nt: TGTGCCAGCAGTTACGTTGACAGGGGGTACTCCTACGAGCAGTACTTC; d_call: TRBD1; clone_size: .; v_call: TRBV6-6; j_call: TRBJ2-7
cdr3_aa: CASSVDRVIAPTYEQYF; cdr3_nt: TGTGCCAGCAGTGTGGACAGGGTGATAGCCCCTACCTACGAGCAGTACTTC; d_call: TRBD1; clone_size: .; v_call: TRBV27; j_call: TRBJ2-7
cdr3_aa: CASSPRTANTEAFF; cdr3_nt: TGCGCCAGCAGCCCTCGGACAGCGAACACTGAAGCTTTCTTT; d_call: .; clone_size: .; v_call: TRBV4-1; j_call: TRBJ1-1
cdr3_aa: CASSQGIQQFF; cdr3_nt: TGTGCCAGCAGTCAGGGTATTCAGCAGTTCTTC; d_call: .; clone_size: .; v_call: TRBV7-8; j_call: TRBJ2-1
cdr3_aa: CAWSLAAEQFF; cdr3_nt: TGTGCCTGGTCACTAGCTGCGGAGCAGTTCTTC; d_call: .; clone_size: .; v_call: TRBV30; j_call: TRBJ2-1
cdr3_aa: CASLAGNYGYTF; cdr3_nt: TGTGCCAGTTTGGCAGGGAACTATGGCTACACCTTC; d_call: .; clone_size: .; v_call: TRBV19; j_call: TRBJ1-2
cdr3_aa: CASSLGQGGTGNTIYF; cdr3_nt: TGTGCCAGCAGCTTAGGGCAAGGGGGAACTGGAAACACCATATATTTT; d_call: .; clone_size: .; v_call: TRBV13; j_call: TRBJ1-3
cdr3_aa: CASSDSFLWTSGYNEQFF; cdr3_nt: TGTGCCAGCAGTGATTCCTTCCTCTGGACTAGCGGTTACAATGAGCAGTTCTTC; d_call: TRBD2; clone_size: .; v_call: TRBV2; j_call: TRBJ2-1
cdr3_aa: CASSSTGNEQFF; cdr3_nt: TGTGCCAGCAGCTCGACAGGGAATGAGCAGTTCTTC; d_call: TRBD1; clone_size: .; v_call: TRBV11-2; j_call: TRBJ2-1
cdr3_aa: CASSLAWSSMGNTIYF; cdr3_nt: TGCGCCAGCAGCTTGGCCTGGAGTTCGATGGGTAACACCATATATTTT; d_call: .; clone_size: .; v_call: TRBV5-1; j_call: TRBJ1-3
cdr3_aa: CASSAQGSGTDTQYF; cdr3_nt: TGTGCCAGCAGTGCCCAGGGCAGTGGCACAGATACGCAGTATTTT; d_call: .; clone_size: .; v_call: TRBV6-6; j_call: TRBJ2-3
cdr3_aa: CASTPRVDWVEQYF; cdr3_nt: TGCGCCAGCACTCCACGGGTCGATTGGGTCGAGCAGTACTTC; d_call: .; clone_size: .; v_call: TRBV5-1; j_call: TRBJ2-7
cdr3_aa: CASSLGTNRDRGRQPQHF; cdr3_nt: TGTGCCAGCAGCTTAGGGACCAACCGGGACAGGGGGCGACAGCCCCAGCATTTT; d_call: TRBD1; clone_size: .; v_call: TRBV7-2; j_call: TRBJ1-5
cdr3_aa: CASSLVGQGSHLADTQYF; cdr3_nt: TGTGCCAGCAGCTTGGTGGGACAGGGGTCCCATTTAGCAGATACGCAGTATTTT; d_call: TRBD1; clone_size: .; v_call: TRBV5-6; j_call: TRBJ2-3
cdr3_aa: CASSYGSGGRETQYF; cdr3_nt: TGTGCCAGCAGCTACGGGTCGGGGGGGAGGGAGACCCAGTACTTC; d_call: TRBD2; clone_size: .; v_call: TRBV7-3; j_call: TRBJ2-5
cdr3_aa: CASSQDPGSRDAGVPYEQYF; cdr3_nt: TGCGCCAGCAGCCAAGATCCTGGCTCCAGGGACGCAGGGGTCCCCTACGAGCAGTACTTC; d_call: .; clone_size: .; v_call: TRBV4-3; j_call: TRBJ2-7
cdr3_aa: CASRDGGGPSYEQYF; cdr3_nt: TGTGCCAGCAGGGATGGGGGGGGTCCTTCCTACGAGCAGTACTTC; d_call: TRBD2; clone_size: .; v_call: TRBV6-6; j_call: TRBJ2-7
cdr3_aa: CASSLFGTEAFF; cdr3_nt: TGTGCCAGCAGCTTGTTTGGGACAGAAGCTTTCTTT; d_call: .; clone_size: .; v_call: TRBV11-2; j_call: TRBJ1-1